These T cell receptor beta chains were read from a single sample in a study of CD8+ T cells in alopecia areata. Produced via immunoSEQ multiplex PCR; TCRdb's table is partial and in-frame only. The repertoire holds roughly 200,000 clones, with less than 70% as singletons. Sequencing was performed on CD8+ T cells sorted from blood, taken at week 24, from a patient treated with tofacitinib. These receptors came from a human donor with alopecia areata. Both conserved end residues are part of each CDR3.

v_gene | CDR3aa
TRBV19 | CASSIAVEPLHF
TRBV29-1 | CSVEGTGYEQYF
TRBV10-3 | CAISDGASPDTGELFF
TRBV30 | CAYTTGPTEAFF
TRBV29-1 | CSVVNPTTNTGELFF
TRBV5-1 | CASSLAQDNTGELFF
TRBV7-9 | CASSSPGPLEETQYF
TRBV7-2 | CASSLVGGASYEQYF
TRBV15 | CATSGGTANEAFF
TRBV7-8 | CASSPINQAANEQFF
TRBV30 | CAWSSPPGQGVIGNQPQHF
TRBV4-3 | CASSQARADTQYF
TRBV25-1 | CASSGDQETQYF
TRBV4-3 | CASSYGTSAVETQYF
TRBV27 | CASRPDPNWATEAFF
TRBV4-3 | CASSQDGSEKLFF
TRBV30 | CAWKGKVGYEQYF
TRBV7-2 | CASSLIKNTEAFF
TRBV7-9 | CASSRLPLAGGSSYEQYF
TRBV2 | CASSEARQGKDTQYF
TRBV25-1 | CASSETGNGYTF
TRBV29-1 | CSVEGTSGGSTDTQYF
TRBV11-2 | CASSLGLYEQYF
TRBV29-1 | CSAIANGGGGYTF
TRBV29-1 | CSVVPGQLPYEQYF
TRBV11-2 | CASSLAAAGVVGEQFF
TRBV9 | CASSPTSGETQYF
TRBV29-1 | CSVEVWDRANYGYTF
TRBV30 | CAWSERATEAFF
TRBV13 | CASSFVDEQYF
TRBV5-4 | CASSYSTDTQYF
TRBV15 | CATSETGGSPLHF
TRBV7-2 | CASSLEGDYEQYF
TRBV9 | CASSVGGGAPVTF
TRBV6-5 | CASSPNSFIDTQYF
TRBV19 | CAAGGATDTQYF
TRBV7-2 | CASSFPGESSYNSPLHF
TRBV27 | CASSTGLTPLHF
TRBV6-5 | CASSYREGTLQYF
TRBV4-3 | CASSQDAGKSDTQYF
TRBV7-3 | CASSLARYTEAFF
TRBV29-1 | CSVVGADKTGNEQYF
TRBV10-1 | CASSEVRTGHPNTEAFF